These 4 T cell receptor beta chains were sequenced from one sample in a study of PD-1 blockade in classical Hodgkin lymphoma. Repertoires were generated with immunoSEQ multiplex PCR, while TCRdb's copy carries only in-frame clones and drops some. The sample holds about 94,000 clones, roughly 89% seen once. Every one of the patients relapsed after autologous stem cell transplantation (brentuximab vedotin exposure was variable). Source: peripheral blood mononuclear cells (PBMCs), taken before the second cycle of nivolumab. The receptors stem from a human donor with classical Hodgkin lymphoma.

The V call is TRBV5-4, the J call TRBJ2-7, with D possibly matching TRBD2 (5 bases). Trimming pared 3 bases from V and 0 bases from J, leaving 10 bases between. The length of the CDR3 is 14 residues. Germline V gives CDR1 SGHNT, CDR2 YYREEE (reference sequence). This CDR3 reads CASSWETHSYEQYF. CDR3 nucleotides: TGTGCCAGCAGCTGGGAGACTCACTCCTACGAGCAGTACTTC. Combining the CDR3 with reference TRBV5-4 and TRBJ2-7 gives the whole variable domain ETGVTQSPTHLIKTRGQQVTLRCSSQSGHNTVSWYQQALGQGPQFIFQYYREEENGRGNFPPRFSGLQFPNYSSELNVNALELDDSALYLCASSWETHSYEQYFGPGTRLTVT.

This rearrangement joins TRBV6-5 to TRBJ2-3, with no clear D. The V gene's germline CDR1 is MNHEY and CDR2 SVGAGI. The CDR3 contains 12 residues. V lost 0 bases to trimming and J lost 6 bases, with 4 bases between them. The CDR3 coding sequence is TGTGCCAGCAGTTACTCCCCCGATACGCAGTATTTT. Protein product: CASSYSPDTQYF.

Only one count was recorded for this clone. The chain combines TRBV10-2 with TRBJ1-5; maybe TRBD1 (5 bases). CDR3 size: 15 residues. Germline CDR1 and CDR2: WSHSY and SAAADI. With 0 bases removed from V and 4 bases from J, the gap between germline ends came to 10 bases. CDR3 in amino acids: CASSESGGTNQPQHF. The DNA of the CDR3 is TGCGCCAGCAGTGAGTCGGGAGGGACGAATCAGCCCCAGCATTTT.

The rearrangement links TRBV28 to TRBJ2-3; TRBD1 might be the D (5 bases). The length of the CDR3 is 13 residues. Germline CDR1 and CDR2: MDHEN and SYDVKM. Trimming stripped 6 bases from V and 1 base from J, with 8 bases between. Here the CDR3 DNA reads TGTGCCAGCAGGACAGATCGCACAGATACGCAGTATTTT. It specifies CASRTDRTDTQYF.